The rows below give T cell receptor beta chains drawn from one sample of a study of T cells in Graves' hyperthyroidism and ophthalmopathy. MiXCR, run by TCRdb on the multiplex PCR reads, gives a single entry per CDR3 protein. The sample records around 380,000 distinct CDR3 sequences, 13% being singletons. The material sequenced was blood. These receptors were obtained from a young man with Graves' hyperthyroidism that later progressed to Graves' ophthalmopathy. The CDR3 runs from the conserved cysteine through the conserved F or W. Each record gives: J gene, clone size, V gene, D gene, CDR3 protein, CDR3 DNA. D genes are given only for firm matches. Expanded clones are given a class, and other clones once, few, many or no size at all.

>TRBJ1-2|many|TRBV2|.
CASARGVGNYGYTF
TGTGCCAGCGCCCGGGGGGTAGGAAACTATGGCTACACCTTC
>TRBJ2-3|few|TRBV5-6|TRBD1
CASSFLTGTDTDTQYF
TGTGCCAGCAGCTTCCTTACGGGGACAGACACAGATACGCAGTATTTT
>TRBJ1-1|many|TRBV6-1|.
CASLRGGEVSEAFF
TGTGCCAGTCTACGGGGGGGGGAGGTCTCTGAAGCTTTCTTT
>TRBJ2-2|.|TRBV20-1|TRBD1
CSARASGGAGELFF
TGCAGTGCTAGGGCCTCAGGGGGCGCCGGGGAGCTGTTTTTT
>TRBJ2-3|few|TRBV7-7|TRBD1
CASSLIQGADTQYF
TGTGCCAGCAGCTTAATCCAGGGGGCAGATACGCAGTATTTT
>TRBJ2-2|many|TRBV10-3|.
CAIRSSDRNTGELFF
TGTGCCATCAGATCCTCGGACAGGAACACCGGGGAGCTGTTTTTT
>TRBJ2-7|many|TRBV12-3/TRBV12-4|.
CASRSGARYEQYF
TGTGCCAGCAGATCCGGGGCTCGCTACGAGCAGTACTTC
>TRBJ2-2|many|TRBV10-3|TRBD2
CAIRGTRETGELFF
TGTGCCATCCGGGGGACTAGAGAAACCGGGGAGCTGTTTTTT
>TRBJ1-5|.|TRBV30|TRBD1
CAWSVRGLRQPQHF
TGTGCCTGGAGTGTAAGGGGGCTACGGCAGCCCCAGCATTTT
>TRBJ1-5|.|TRBV28|.
CASSLPDRNQPQHF
TGTGCCAGCAGTCTACCAGACAGAAATCAGCCCCAGCATTTT
>TRBJ1-2|.|TRBV7-9|.
CASSLASWDNPNYGYTF
TGTGCCAGCAGCTTAGCAAGTTGGGACAACCCTAACTATGGCTACACCTTC
>TRBJ2-3|many|TRBV11-2|TRBD1
CASRRTGSTDTQYF
TGTGCCAGCAGGAGGACAGGTAGCACAGATACGCAGTATTTT
>TRBJ1-5|many|TRBV6-1|TRBD1
CASSLTGDNQPQHF
TGTGCCAGCAGCTTAACAGGGGACAATCAGCCCCAGCATTTT
>TRBJ1-6|.|TRBV6-2/TRBV6-3|TRBD1
CASTSGQGGSPLHF
TGTGCCAGCACCAGCGGACAGGGGGGGTCACCCCTCCACTTT